Ten or more counts support the clone carrying this T cell receptor (beta chain). The antigen remains unidentified. RNA transcripts provided the source from which TCR beta CDR3 regions were amplified. HTBI primers were used for first-round RT-PCR of the TCR CDR3. TCRdb passed the multiplex PCR reads through MiXCR, listing each CDR3 protein once. The sample yields fewer than 450,000 distinct CDR3 sequences, roughly 15% seen once. Exclusion followed for patients with uncontrolled infection, other autoimmune disease, pregnancy or lactation. There are 14 residues in the CDR3. Germline CDR1 SGDLS, CDR2 YYNGEE. The V end lost 2 bases, the J end lost 5 bases, and 13 bases lay between the germline ends. The data stem from a study of T cells in Graves' hyperthyroidism and ophthalmopathy. The overall study: Sampling of peripheral blood happened at initial diagnosis, prior to any treatment. Points from the study as a whole: Classification by a 13 V-J model distinguished ophthalmopathy from stable hyperthyroidism. Blood samples included most of the expanded thyroid clonotypes exceeding 0.001.

The TCR was taken from a woman aged 60-75 years with Graves' ophthalmopathy. Material for sequencing was blood. The rearrangement uses TRBV9 and TRBJ1-1; D is undetermined. CDR3 region: CASSVQGRETEAFF. The DNA of the CDR3 is TGTGCCAGCAGCGTTCAAGGGCGTGAAACTGAAGCTTTCTTT.